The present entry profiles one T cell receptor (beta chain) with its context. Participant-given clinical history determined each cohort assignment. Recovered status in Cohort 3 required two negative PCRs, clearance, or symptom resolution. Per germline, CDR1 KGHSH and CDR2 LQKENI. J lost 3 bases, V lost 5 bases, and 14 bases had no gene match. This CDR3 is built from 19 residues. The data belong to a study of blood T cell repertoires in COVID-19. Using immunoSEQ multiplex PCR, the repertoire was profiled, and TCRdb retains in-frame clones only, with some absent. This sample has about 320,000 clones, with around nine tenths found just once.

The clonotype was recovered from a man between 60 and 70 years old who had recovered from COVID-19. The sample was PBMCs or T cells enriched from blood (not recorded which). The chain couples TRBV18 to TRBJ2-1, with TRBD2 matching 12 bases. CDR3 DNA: TGTGCCAGCTCATCCCGGGACAGGGCGGGACTAGCGGGCTACAATGAGCAGTTCTTC. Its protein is CASSSRDRAGLAGYNEQFF.